The source of this T cell receptor (beta chain) is a study of CD8+CD57+ T cells in acquired aplastic anemia (dated by TCRdb to 2016 to 2019). A note on the overall study: On average, sorted CD4+ and CD8+ cells yielded around 3.4 ug of extracted DNA, with a range of 0.2 to 27.4 ug. A CD8+CD57+ expansion meant a frequency higher than the mean frequency seen in healthy subjects. Overall study outcomes, separate from this receptor: Twenty-nine CD8+ CDR3 sequences were shared between patients and controls but appeared highly expressed in patients and within their immunodominant clones. Patients and healthy controls showed no significant difference in CD8+ Simpson's diversity (P=0.060).

The CDR3 spans 14 residues, from the cysteine through the phenylalanine. The sequence is cut down to CDR3 DNA, 42 bases in frame from base 1. Trimming takes 4 bases from V and 0 bases from J, and the germline ends sit 9 bases apart. CDR1 and CDR2 (MNHNY, SVGAGI) derive from the germline V gene (reference sequence). Patients chosen for sequencing had shown expansion of CD8+CD57+ cells by flow cytometry. Every patient had a diagnosis of severe acquired aplastic anemia based on International Study of Aplastic Anemia and Agranulocytosis and Camitta criteria. Patients had received no therapy at the time of blood sampling. In the study, sorted CD4+ and CD8+ blood T cells from patients with severe aplastic anemia and from healthy subjects underwent deep sequencing of TCR repertoires. Patients were enrolled under clinicaltrials.gov protocols 00001620, 01623167, 00001397, 00071045, 00081523 and 00961064 in the USA. Ficoll-Paque density gradient centrifugation was used to isolate peripheral blood mononuclear cells. Before DNA extraction, CD4+ and CD8+ T cells were sorted by FACS or by magnetic beads.

Genomic DNA was used as template for profiling of TCR beta VDJ combinations and CDR3 sequences. TCR repertoire sequencing was run on an Illumina HiSeq 2000. The published analysis was carried out like this. Repertoire assessment relied on Simpson's diversity index, CDR3 size and DJ length profiles, and TRBV/TRBJ rearrangement plots. The most abundant DNA sequence in the deep sequencing data was taken as the immunodominant clone. CDR3 amino acid sequences were screened for sharing across subjects and compared with published repertoires and the VDJdb database. Clones were called with MiXCR by TCRdb after fastp trimmed the public reads at Q25, and only in-frame beta chains were retained. Every distinct CDR3 protein forms one entry, paired with its most common genes and DNA. The V and J calls were determined by TCRdb, not by the authors. This sample holds around 220,000 distinct CDR3 sequences; 40% to 60% were observed only once. In total, the top ten clones hold around 20% of the sample.

This clonotype occurred a few times. Its specific antigen is unknown. No much larger clonotype is one base removed from it; base qualities were not supplied. The chain joins TRBV6-6 to TRBJ1-1, with no confidently assigned D gene. This TCR was sampled from a human donor with aplastic anemia. The sequencing input was sorted CD4+, CD8+, or CD8+CD57+ T cells (not recorded which) from PBMCs. DNA sequence: TGTGCCAGCAGTTTGGGGAACATGAACACTGAAGCTTTCTTT. Translated, it gives CASSLGNMNTEAFF.